What follows is one T cell receptor (beta chain) and its context. The data belong to a study of cytomegalovirus exposure and HLA in healthy donors. The PCR ran on 60 Vbeta and 13 Jbeta primers. TCRdb's copy holds only in-frame clones and misses some; the assay was immunoSEQ multiplex PCR. The data show some 190,000 clones, about 81% seen once. Sequencing was carried out using PBMCs. The sequence was obtained from a man aged 35 to 55 in good health and CMV-seronegative.

CDR3 sequence reads: CASSRVSGGLGNTGELFF. The CDR3 DNA follows: TGTGCCAGCAGCCGTGTTTCAGGGGGCTTGGGGAACACCGGGGAGCTGTTTTTT. V usage is TRBV7-3 and J usage is TRBJ2-2; TRBD1 matches 8 bases. Per germline, CDR1 SGHTA and CDR2 FQGTGA. The CDR3 consists of 18 residues. V lost 5 bases and J lost 1; bases outside the gene matches: 12.